This entry describes one T cell receptor (beta chain). Its specific antigen is unknown. Base qualities are not at hand, and no much larger clone is one base apart. The immunoSEQ Assay, a bias-controlled multiplex PCR, was used to amplify TCRbeta CDR3 regions from genomic DNA. The authors' analysis ran thus. The number of nucleated cells in each sample was estimated by amplification of reference gene primers within the assay. To quantify the absolute abundance of each unique TCRbeta CDR3 rearrangement, sequence reads were collapsed and filtered. For each sample, productive Simpson clonality was calculated by taking the square root of Simpson's diversity index across productive rearrangements. TCRdb re-hosts the immuneACCESS table, in-frame sequences only. Its copies lack some clones; in the studies checked, an unresolved V gene accounts for under half of them, and the cause for the rest is not known. For V, J and clone size, that table is used; D and trimming come from the DNA. The sample contains approximately 210,000 clones, approximately 85% of them found a single time. The ten largest clones capture 12% of the sample.

The data are from a study of blood T cell repertoires in COVID-19 (TCRdb year 2020). About the full investigation: Samples covering the acute and convalescent phases of COVID-19 were provided by collaborators in the United States, Italy and Spain. Where available, HLA class I and class II types were obtained from metadata supplied by the sample provider rather than from assay-based typing. The repertoires were made available in a free public database intended to serve as a resource for research on the immune response to SARS-CoV-2. Samples came from the ongoing ImmuneRACE study (first 160 participants) plus 1,254 subjects from 6 global collaborators. The prospective study material was composed of cDNA or gDNA derived from T cells, B-cell-depleted T cells, or PBMCs. Nearly every sample came with metadata listing a de-identified subject ID, COVID-19 status, age in years and sex. Subjects who had been exposed to COVID-19, were actively infected with it, or had recovered from it provided the deeply sampled blood TCRbeta repertoires that made up the dataset.

Study-level results and caveats: The amount of clinical and demographic metadata varied by source and participant and was provided uncurated.

Participants in the prospective study were enrolled through a virtual design, were aged roughly 18 to 100 years, and lived in 20 to 30 United States geographic areas. In the prospective study, participants were assigned to cohorts based on the clinical history participants reported in a screening survey and a study questionnaire. Recovered participants in ImmuneRACE Cohort 3 were defined by two consecutive negative NP/OP PCR tests, clearance by a healthcare professional, or resolution of symptoms. In the prospective study, mobile phlebotomists collected whole blood, serum and a nasopharyngeal or oropharyngeal swab from each participant. Additional blood draws and questionnaires over an approximately two-month period could optionally be provided by prospective study participants. Before DNA extraction, blood samples from the prospective study were shipped at room temperature or frozen. Sequencing was carried out using PBMCs or T cells enriched from blood (not recorded which). The receptor comes from a man between 35 and 55 years old who had recovered from COVID-19.

Read as DNA, the sequence is TGCGCCAGCAGCCAAGGAGGGAGCTCCTACGAGCAGTACTTC. Its coded protein is CASSQGGSSYEQYF. The sequence links TRBV4-1 to TRBJ2-7; the D gene is possibly TRBD2, with 5 bases matching. V drops 1 base and J drops 0 bases, leaving 7 bases in between. The CDR1 and CDR2 encoded by the germline V gene are MGHRA and YSYEKL. The CDR3 sequence holds 14 residues, the cysteine and phenylalanine included. Only CDR3 DNA is held: 42 bases, read in frame from base 1.